The 28 T cell receptor beta chains below come from one sample, sequenced in a study of blood T cells in healthy people across ages. A J-beta primer mix and a sample-barcoded 5' primer were used in a second PCR of about 7 to 12 cycles. MiXCR, run by TCRdb on the 5' RACE reads, gives a single entry per CDR3 protein. Seen here are some 1.4 million distinct CDR3 sequences, roughly 40% observed once, and the top ten hold approximately 7.9%. Specimen: blood. The receptors were sampled from a woman aged 18-35 years in good health.

The CDR3 protein is CASSPDRTGELFF. The CDR3 region has the DNA TGTGCCAGCAGCCCAGACAGAACCGGGGAGCTGTTTTTT. The V call is TRBV7-3, the J call TRBJ2-2, with a weak D call TRBD1 (5 bases). The germline V gene encodes CDR1 SGHTA and CDR2 FQGTGA. V lost 5 bases, J lost 5 bases, and 9 bases lay in between. The CDR3 is 13 residues long. The whole variable domain, filled in from reference TRBV7-3 and TRBJ2-2, reads GAGVSQTPSNKVTEKGKYVELRCDPISGHTALYWYRQSLGQGPEFLIYFQGTGAADDSGLPNDRFFAVRPEGSVSTLKIQRTERGDSAVYLCASSPDRTGELFFGEGSRLTVL.

The chain links TRBV28 to TRBJ2-7; no clear D gene. Trimming removed 3 bases at V and 5 bases at J, with 11 bases between. This CDR3 region has 13 residues. The germline V gene has CDR1 MDHEN and CDR2 SYDVKM. CDR3: CASSFLGTDEQYF. CDR3 DNA sequence: TGTGCCAGCAGTTTCTTGGGTACCGACGAGCAGTACTTC.

This clonotype has just one count. The gene calls are TRBV27 and TRBJ1-1; 11 bases agree with TRBD1. Germline loops: CDR1 MNHEY, CDR2 SMNVEV (reference sequence). This CDR3 spans 15 amino acids. V gave up 2 bases and J gave up 5 bases; unmatched junction bases: 4. This chain's CDR3 is CASSLDRDRGTEAFF. CDR3 DNA sequence: TGTGCCAGCAGTTTAGATCGGGACAGGGGGACTGAAGCTTTCTTT.

The J gene is TRBJ2-5, the V gene TRBV29-1, with D possibly TRBD2 on 5 matching bases. The CDR3 length is 12 residues. CDR1 and CDR2 (germline): SQVTM, ANQGSEA. The V gene lost 4 bases and the J gene lost 4 bases, with 10 bases spanning the gap. The CDR3 protein is CSVGPSGETQYF. The CDR3 DNA follows: TGCAGCGTTGGGCCCAGCGGAGAGACCCAGTACTTC.

The V call is TRBV18, the J call TRBJ2-7; 7 bases are a match to TRBD2. With the DNA end fitting TRBJ2-5 better, the J assignment may be wrong. Germline assignment: CDR1 KGHSH and CDR2 LQKENI. The CDR3 is made up of 15 amino acids. Here the CDR3 reads CASSRGQGGQETQYF. In nucleotides, the CDR3 is TGTGCCAGCTCACGTGGCCAGGGAGGGCAAGAGACCCAGTACTTC.

The CDR3: CASNRQGKTDIQYF. The DNA of the CDR3 is TGTGCCAGCAATAGACAGGGGAAAACGGACATTCAGTACTTC. The V and J genes are TRBV6-1 and TRBJ2-4, with 8 nucleotides matching TRBD1. J was trimmed by 8 bases and V by 7 bases; bases with no gene match: 10. The germline CDR1 and CDR2 sequences are MNHNS and SASEGT. CDR3 length equals 14 residues.

This clonotype was detected once. The chain carries TRBV20-1 and TRBJ2-5; D is possibly TRBD2 (6 bases). Per germline, CDR1 DFQATT and CDR2 SNEGSKA (reference sequence). The length of the CDR3 is 14 residues. V shed 0 bases and J shed 11 bases, with 19 bases lying between them. The CDR3 region has the DNA TGCAGTGCTAGAGAAGGTGAGGGTCCGGGAGAGCAGTACTTC. Translated: CSAREGEGPGEQYF.

This clonotype was recorded a few times. The chain combines TRBV5-1 with TRBJ2-3; D not resolved. CDR1 is SGHRS, CDR2 YFSETQ, per germline. This CDR3 is built from 14 residues. The V and J ends lost 4 bases and 4 bases respectively, with 13 bases between them. The CDR3 is CASSPNSFADTQYF. The CDR3 DNA follows: TGCGCCAGCAGCCCCAACTCTTTTGCAGATACGCAGTATTTT.

The chain couples TRBV6-6 to TRBJ2-1, with 13 positions matching TRBD2. The CDR3 consists of 16 residues. CDR1 MNHNY and CDR2 SVGAGI come from the germline V gene (reference sequence). Trimming took 2 bases from V and 4 from J; bases not matched to a gene: 2. The CDR3 bases are TGTGCCAGCAGTTACCCGGGACTAGCGGGATACAATGAGCAGTTCTTC. Translating gives CASSYPGLAGYNEQFF.

A few counts support this clonotype. V usage is TRBV6-2 or TRBV6-3 and J usage is TRBJ1-5; D gene ambiguous. The length of the CDR3 is 14 residues. V was trimmed by 10 bases and J by 7 bases, leaving 20 bases between them. Germline lookup yields CDR1 MNHEY and CDR2 SVGEGT. This CDR3 is CATRIGGSRQPQHF. Here the CDR3 DNA reads TGTGCCACCCGAATAGGCGGGTCGAGACAGCCCCAGCATTTT.

On this clonotype itself: Possible read error: a much larger clone is one base away. The V gene is TRBV3-1, the J gene TRBJ2-4; 14 bases align to TRBD2. This CDR3 is 14 amino acids long. Germline CDR1 and CDR2: LGHDT and YNNKEL (reference sequence). The CDR3 DNA sequence: TGTGCCTGCAGCCTGGGACTAGCGGGGGAAGAGCAGTACTTC. Protein product: CACSLGLAGEEQYF.

The chain joins TRBV18 to TRBJ2-7; possible D gene TRBD2, 5 bases. The CDR3 is 13 residues long. Per the germline V gene, CDR1 is KGHSH and CDR2 is LQKENI. Trimming cost V 5 bases and J 4 bases, with 12 bases left between them. The CDR3 here is CASSTEREYEQYF. The CDR3 DNA follows: TGTGCCAGCTCAACAGAAAGGGAGTACGAGCAGTACTTC. Looking up the rest from reference TRBV18 and TRBJ2-7 gives the full variable domain: NAGVMQNPRHLVRRRGQEARLRCSPMKGHSHVYWYRQLPEEGLKFMVYLQKENIIDESGMPKERFSAEFPKEGPSILRIQQVVRGDSAAYFCASSTEREYEQYFGPGTRLTVT.

This clonotype was observed a few times. The chain carries TRBV20-1 and TRBJ1-2; D is unresolved. Germline V gene data show CDR1 as DFQATT and CDR2 as SNEGSKA (reference sequence). V was shortened by 2 bases and J by 2 bases, with 9 bases between the two germline ends. CDR3 length: 13 amino acids. The CDR3 is CSARPGFNYGYTF. CDR3 DNA: TGCAGTGCTAGACCAGGATTCAACTATGGCTACACCTTC.

This clonotype has more than one count but fewer than ten. The V gene is TRBV14, the J gene TRBJ1-2, with D possibly matching TRBD1 (5 bases). The CDR3 runs to 15 residues. The V end was cut by 1 base, the J end by 4 bases, with 13 bases between. The germline V gene has CDR1 SGHDN and CDR2 FVKESK. CDR3 in DNA: TGTGCCAGCAGCCAAGCTGGGGCAGGGCCCTATGGCTACACCTTC. Translating gives CASSQAGAGPYGYTF.

V gene TRBV20-1 combines with J gene TRBJ2-1, with D perhaps assigned TRBD1 or TRBD2 (6 bases each). The CDR3 is 14 amino acids. The V end was cut by 6 bases, the J end by 5 bases, with 17 bases between. The germline V gene has CDR1 DFQATT and CDR2 SNEGSKA (reference sequence). The CDR3 nucleotides read TGCAGTGCGGACCCGGGGGCGCTAAACAATGAGCAGTTCTTC. Protein product: CSADPGALNNEQFF.

The genes are TRBV20-1 and TRBJ2-1, with D possibly being TRBD2 (7 bases). Germline assignment: CDR1 DFQATT and CDR2 SNEGSKA (reference sequence). Trimming took 0 bases from V and 0 from J, leaving 12 bases between them. This CDR3 has 16 residues. CDR3 sequence: CSARDRGAGSYNEQFF. The CDR3 DNA reads TGCAGTGCTAGAGATCGGGGGGCAGGCTCCTACAATGAGCAGTTCTTC.

V usage is TRBV4-2 and J usage is TRBJ2-5, with TRBD2 matching 8 bases. The end of the DNA fits TRBJ2-7 better, so the J call may be wrong. Germline CDR1 LGHNA, CDR2 YNFKEQ. This CDR3 has 16 residues. CDR3 loop: CASSQPGRAGVGEQYF. The CDR3 DNA reads as TGTGCCAGCAGCCAACCAGGACGAGCGGGAGTGGGCGAGCAGTACTTC.

This clonotype appeared a few times. CDR3 region: CASSAIAGGATSDTQYF. The CDR3, as DNA: TGTGCCAGCAGTGCGATAGCGGGAGGGGCTACATCAGATACGCAGTATTTT. This chain uses TRBV25-1 with TRBJ2-3; 11 positions agree with TRBD2. The length of the CDR3 is 17 residues. Germline-derived CDR1 and CDR2 are MGHDK and SYGVNS. V lost 4 bases, J lost 4 bases, and 10 bases stayed unmatched. The variable domain in full, completed from reference TRBV25-1 and TRBJ2-3, reads EADIYQTPRYLVIGTGKKITLECSQTMGHDKMYWYQQDPGMELHLIHYSYGVNSTEKGDLSSESTVSRIRTEHFPLTLESARPSHTSQYLCASSAIAGGATSDTQYFGPGTRLTVL.

The rearrangement uses TRBV7-8 and TRBJ2-5; TRBD2 matches at 9 bases. V shed 2 bases, J shed 5 bases, and the junction held 12 bases outside the gene matches. Germline V CDR1 and CDR2: SGHVS, FQNEAQ. The CDR3 totals 17 residues. CDR3 sequence: CASSLLGTSLMEETQYF. As DNA, the CDR3 is TGTGCCAGCAGCTTATTGGGGACTAGCTTAATGGAGGAGACCCAGTACTTC.

This clonotype was picked up a small number of times. The chain uses TRBV20-1 and TRBJ2-3, with D maybe TRBD2 (6 bases). V was cut by 4 bases and J by 2 bases, with 19 bases left in between. CDR3 length: 16 residues. The germline V gene encodes CDR1 DFQATT and CDR2 SNEGSKA (reference sequence). The CDR3 DNA reads as TGCAGTGCTAACCCCGGGACTCAGTATGTCACAGATACGCAGTATTTT. Residues: CSANPGTQYVTDTQYF.

This clonotype has at least ten counts. The chain couples TRBV6-5 to TRBJ2-7; 10 bases match TRBD1. The germline V gene has CDR1 MNHEY and CDR2 SVGAGI. This CDR3 contains 15 residues. The V and J ends lost 2 bases and 1 base, in that order; junction bases with no gene match: 2. CDR3 in DNA: TGTGCCAGCAGTTACAGGGACAGGGGATCCTACGAGCAGTACTTC. Its protein product is CASSYRDRGSYEQYF.

V usage is TRBV4-1 and J usage is TRBJ2-2; 10 nucleotides line up with TRBD2. Germline CDR1 reads MGHRA; CDR2 reads YSYEKL. The V and J ends lost 4 bases and 0 bases, in that order; junction bases with no gene match: 5. This CDR3 spans 17 amino acids. The CDR3 DNA sequence: TGCGCCAGCAGCCGCCTAGCGGGGGAATCGAACACCGGGGAGCTGTTTTTT. Encoded protein: CASSRLAGESNTGELFF.

This clonotype has just a few counts. The chain couples TRBV29-1 to TRBJ2-1; TRBD2 matches at 15 bases. V trimming: 5 bases; J trimming: 1 base; junction bases outside the gene matches: 9. Germline V CDR1 and CDR2: SQVTM, ANQGSEA. The CDR3 covers 18 residues. Written as DNA, the CDR3 is TGCAGCGTTACTAGGACTAGCGGGAGGGCTACTTCCTACAATGAGCAGTTCTTC. Its protein is CSVTRTSGRATSYNEQFF.

This clonotype was observed a few times. V is TRBV12-3 or TRBV12-4 and J is TRBJ2-2, with D uncertain. Trimming cost V 6 bases and J 7 bases, with 18 bases left between them. This CDR3 is built from 15 residues. DNA of the CDR3: TGTGCCAGCAGCCTAGGACCGCTCTACGGCGGGGAGCTGTTTTTT. Its translation is CASSLGPLYGGELFF.

The chain links TRBV7-9 to TRBJ1-2; 8 nucleotides agree with TRBD1. J lost 4 bases, V lost 2 bases, and 12 bases had no gene match. Germline V gene lookup returns CDR1 SEHNR and CDR2 FQNEAQ (reference sequence). The CDR3 has 17 amino acids. CDR3 sequence (DNA): TGTGCCAGCAGCTTAATCGTGGGGACAGGATCTACCTATGGCTACACCTTC. This encodes CASSLIVGTGSTYGYTF.

As concerns this clonotype: One end of the junction is discordant with germline, which a read error may explain. CDR3 residues: CTSSYQTSGDTYEQYF. The CDR3 nucleotides read TGCACCAGCAGCTACCAGACTAGCGGGGATACCTACGAGCAGTACTTC. V gene TRBV5-1 combines with J gene TRBJ2-7, with 11 bases matching TRBD2. The CDR3 totals 16 residues. The germline V gene has CDR1 SGHRS and CDR2 YFSETQ.

The chain's CDR3 is CASSQLRDRESQAFF. In nucleotides, the CDR3 is TGTGCCAGCAGTCAGCTCCGGGACAGGGAATCTCAAGCTTTCTTT. The chain couples TRBV12-3 or TRBV12-4 to TRBJ1-1; 9 nucleotides match TRBD1. The ends lost 5 bases at V and 9 bases at J; junction bases unmatched: 13. This CDR3 is 15 amino acids long.

The table lists this clonotype with a few counts. CDR3 region: CASSNNQPQHF. CDR3 sequence (DNA): TGTGCCAGCAGCAACAATCAGCCCCAGCATTTT. The rearrangement links TRBV21-1 to TRBJ1-5. TRBV21-1 is described as a pseudogene. CDR3 length equals 11 residues.